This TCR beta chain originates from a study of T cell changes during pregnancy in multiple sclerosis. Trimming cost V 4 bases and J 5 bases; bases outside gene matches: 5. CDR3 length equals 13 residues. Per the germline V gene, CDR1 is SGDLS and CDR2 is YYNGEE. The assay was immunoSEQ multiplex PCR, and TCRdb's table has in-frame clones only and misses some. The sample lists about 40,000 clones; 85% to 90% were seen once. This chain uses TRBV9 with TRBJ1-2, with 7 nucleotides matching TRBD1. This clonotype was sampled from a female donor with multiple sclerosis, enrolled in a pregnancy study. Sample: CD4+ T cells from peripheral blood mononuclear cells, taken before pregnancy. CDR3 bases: TGTGCCAGCAGCCCCGGACAGGTTTATGGCTACACCTTC. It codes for CASSPGQVYGYTF.